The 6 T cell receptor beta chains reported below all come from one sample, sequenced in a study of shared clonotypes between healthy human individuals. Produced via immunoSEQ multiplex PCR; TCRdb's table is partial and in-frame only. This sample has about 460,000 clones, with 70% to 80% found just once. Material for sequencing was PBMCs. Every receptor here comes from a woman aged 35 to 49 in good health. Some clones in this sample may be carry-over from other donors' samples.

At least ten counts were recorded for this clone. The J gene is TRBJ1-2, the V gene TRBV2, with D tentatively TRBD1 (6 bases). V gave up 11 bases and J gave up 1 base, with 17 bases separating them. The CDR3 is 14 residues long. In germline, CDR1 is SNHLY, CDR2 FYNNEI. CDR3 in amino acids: CASLKDSLNYGYTF. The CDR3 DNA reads TGTGCCTCCCTGAAGGACAGTCTTAACTATGGCTACACCTTC.

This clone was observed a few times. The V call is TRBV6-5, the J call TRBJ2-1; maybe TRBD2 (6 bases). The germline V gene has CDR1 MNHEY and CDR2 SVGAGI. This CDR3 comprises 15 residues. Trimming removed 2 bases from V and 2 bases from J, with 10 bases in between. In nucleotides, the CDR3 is TGTGCCAGCAGTTACCTTGGGGGGACCTACAATGAGCAGTTCTTC. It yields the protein CASSYLGGTYNEQFF.

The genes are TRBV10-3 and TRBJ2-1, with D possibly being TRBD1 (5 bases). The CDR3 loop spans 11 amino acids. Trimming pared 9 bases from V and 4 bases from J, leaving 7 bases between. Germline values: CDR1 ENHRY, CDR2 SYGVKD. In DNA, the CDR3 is TGTGCCATTAGGGGTTACAATGAGCAGTTCTTC. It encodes CAIRGYNEQFF.

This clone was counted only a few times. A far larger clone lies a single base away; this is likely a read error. The chain's CDR3 is CAWSGLGGGTQYF. CDR3 DNA: TGTGCCTGGAGTGGACTAGGTGGTGGGACCCAGTACTTC. J is TRBJ2-5 and V is TRBV30, with D perhaps matching TRBD2 (6 bases). Germline assignment: CDR1 GTSNPN and CDR2 SVGIG (reference sequence). Trimming cost V 1 base and J 7 bases, with 13 bases left between them. The CDR3 consists of 13 residues.

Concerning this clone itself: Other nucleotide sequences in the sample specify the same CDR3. The CDR3 bases are TGTGCCAGCAGCTTAGGGGGGGCCCCCAATGAGCAGTTCTTC. It yields the protein CASSLGGAPNEQFF. The V call is TRBV7-2, the J call TRBJ2-1; perhaps D is TRBD1 or TRBD2 (6 bases each). V was cut by 1 base and J by 6 bases, with 10 bases left in between. Germline V gives CDR1 SGHTA, CDR2 FQGNSA. This CDR3 has 14 amino acids.

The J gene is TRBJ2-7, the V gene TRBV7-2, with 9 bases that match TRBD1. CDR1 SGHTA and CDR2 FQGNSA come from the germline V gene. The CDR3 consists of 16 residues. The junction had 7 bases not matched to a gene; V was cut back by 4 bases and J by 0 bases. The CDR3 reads CASSSSTGGSSYEQYF. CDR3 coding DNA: TGTGCCAGCAGCTCCAGTACAGGGGGCAGCTCCTACGAGCAGTACTTC.